The 27 T cell receptor beta chains reported below all come from one sample, sequenced in a study of T cell responses to AZD1222 COVID-19 vaccine. The data were produced by immunoSEQ multiplex PCR, yet TCRdb's version contains in-frame clones alone and is incomplete. The table includes 65,000 to 80,000 clones, just over 90% detected once. This sample comprised peripheral blood, obtained on day 0 of MenACWY control vaccination. Every receptor here comes from an adult in good health.

This chain connects TRBV28 to TRBJ1-6; D perhaps matches TRBD1 (6 bases). CDR1 is MDHEN, CDR2 SYDVKM, per germline. The CDR3 spans 11 residues. The ends were cut back, 7 bases at V and 16 bases at J, with 14 bases in the middle. The CDR3 spells CASTDRSKLHF. The DNA of the CDR3 is TGTGCCAGCACGGACAGATCCAAACTCCACTTT. The full variable domain, rest sourced from reference TRBV28 and TRBJ1-6, is DVKVTQSSRYLVKRTGEKVFLECVQDMDHENMFWYRQDPGLGLRLIYFSYDVKMKEKGDIPEGYSVSREKKERFSLILESASTNQTSMYLCASTDRSKLHFGNGTRLTVT.

The genes are TRBV19 and TRBJ2-3; D not certain. The V gene lost 6 bases and the J gene lost 6 bases, with 10 bases spanning the gap. The CDR3 sequence is 12 residues long. CDR1 LNHDA and CDR2 SQIVND come from the germline V gene (reference sequence). The CDR3 sequence: CASSRGVDTQYF. The CDR3 bases are TGTGCCAGTAGCCGTGGAGTGGATACGCAGTATTTT.

The chain has TRBV15 and TRBJ1-5; TRBD1 is a possible D gene (5 bases). From germline, CDR1 is LNHNV and CDR2 YYDKDF (reference sequence). This CDR3 is built from 17 residues. The ends were cut back, 0 bases at V and 4 bases at J, with 16 bases in the middle. The CDR3 is CATSRDQGQGGNQPQHF. CDR3 bases: TGTGCCACCAGCAGAGATCAGGGTCAGGGAGGGAATCAGCCCCAGCATTTT.

The chain carries TRBV19 and TRBJ1-5; D might be TRBD1 (6 bases). CDR3 length: 15 amino acids. The germline V gene encodes CDR1 LNHDA and CDR2 SQIVND (reference sequence). V dropped 4 bases and J dropped 11 bases, with 21 bases sitting between them. For the CDR3, the DNA is TGTGCCAGTAGTAGGAGAGGGGACACCATCATGGCCCAGCATTTT. Translation: CASSRRGDTIMAQHF.

The CDR3 DNA follows: TGCGCCAGCAGCCCGACCGGACTCCAAGAGACCCAGTACTTC. Amino acid sequence: CASSPTGLQETQYF. The chain uses TRBV4-3 and TRBJ2-5; a weak D match, TRBD2 (5 bases). The CDR3 extends over 14 amino acids. Germline V CDR1 and CDR2: LGHNA, YSLEER. V shed 4 bases and J shed 1 base, with 10 bases lying between them.

The rearrangement uses TRBV28 and TRBJ1-2; a weak D match, TRBD1 (5 bases). The V end was cut by 4 bases, the J end by 3 bases, with 18 bases between. The CDR3 totals 16 residues. Germline CDR1 is MDHEN and CDR2 is SYDVKM. Here the CDR3 reads CASSSAGGGRDYGYTF. In nucleotides, the CDR3 is TGTGCCAGCAGTTCCGCCGGGGGGGGTCGAGACTATGGCTACACCTTC.

The chain carries TRBV10-3 and TRBJ1-5; TRBD1 matches 7 bases. The germline CDR1 and CDR2 sequences are ENHRY and SYGVKD. After removal of 9 bases from V and 3 bases from J, the junction contained 2 bases not matched to a gene. The CDR3 consists of 12 residues. In nucleotides, the CDR3 is TGTGCCATGGGACAGAACAATCAGCCCCAGCATTTT. As protein: CAMGQNNQPQHF.

V usage is TRBV5-8 and J usage is TRBJ1-2; 8 nucleotides line up with TRBD1. The CDR3 is made up of 14 amino acids. Germline-derived CDR1 and CDR2 are SGHTS and YDEGEE. Trimming removed 5 bases from V and 4 bases from J; junction bases left unmatched: 7. The CDR3 spells CASSLPGGAYGYTF. In DNA, the CDR3 is TGTGCCAGCAGTTTACCAGGGGGCGCCTATGGCTACACCTTC.

The V call is TRBV7-2, the J call TRBJ2-7; either TRBD1 or TRBD2 may supply D (5 bases each). V lost 3 bases and J 1 base, leaving 16 bases between the germline ends. Germline loops: CDR1 SGHTA, CDR2 FQGNSA. The CDR3 has 16 residues. This chain's CDR3 is CASSFLRGSVSYEQYF. In nucleotides, the CDR3 is TGTGCCAGCAGCTTTCTGAGGGGTAGCGTATCCTACGAGCAGTACTTC.

The rearrangement uses TRBV28 and TRBJ2-1; D is perhaps TRBD2 (5 bases). The length of the CDR3 is 15 residues. Germline loops: CDR1 MDHEN, CDR2 SYDVKM. The V gene lost 0 bases and the J gene lost 2 bases, with 8 bases spanning the gap. The chain's CDR3 is CASSLWGDAYNEQFF. CDR3 coding DNA: TGTGCCAGCAGTTTATGGGGAGACGCCTACAATGAGCAGTTCTTC.

This clone was counted a few times. The chain joins TRBV7-9 to TRBJ1-6, with a weak D call TRBD1 (6 bases). The V gene lost 1 base and the J gene lost 6 bases, with 13 bases spanning the gap. Germline CDR1 reads SEHNR; CDR2 reads FQNEAQ (reference sequence). CDR3 length: 16 residues. The chain's CDR3 is CASSLEKGVPNSPLHF. As DNA, the CDR3 is TGTGCCAGCAGCTTAGAAAAGGGGGTTCCTAATTCACCCCTCCACTTT.

The chain links TRBV6-5 to TRBJ1-5; D call uncertain. The V gene lost 6 bases and the J gene lost 0 bases, with 12 bases spanning the gap. The CDR3 is 15 amino acids. Germline V lookup: CDR1 MNHEY, CDR2 SVGAGI. The CDR3 coding sequence is TGTGCCAGCAGCCGGGAGCGGGGTAGCAATCAGCCCCAGCATTTT. Its protein is CASSRERGSNQPQHF.

This chain connects TRBV27 to TRBJ2-7; 12 bases are shared with TRBD1. The CDR3 extends over 15 amino acids. The germline V gene encodes CDR1 MNHEY and CDR2 SMNVEV (reference sequence). V lost 2 bases to trimming and J lost 13 bases; unmatched junction nucleotides: 12. This chain's CDR3 is CASSLNGDRGRGSYF. CDR3 nucleotide sequence: TGTGCCAGCAGTTTAAACGGGGACAGGGGGCGGGGATCTTACTTC.

The sample holds a few counts of this clone. The chain links TRBV7-9 to TRBJ2-5; D not resolved. The germline V gene encodes CDR1 SEHNR and CDR2 FQNEAQ (reference sequence). Trimming pared 1 base from V and 4 bases from J, leaving 7 bases between. This CDR3 has 13 residues. Written as DNA, the CDR3 is TGTGCCAGCAGCTTAGGGCTGGGAGAGACCCAGTACTTC. The encoded protein is CASSLGLGETQYF.

This chain connects TRBV7-2 to TRBJ1-6, with D possibly being TRBD1 (5 bases). From germline, CDR1 is SGHTA and CDR2 FQGNSA. Trimming left V 1 base short and J 7 bases short, with 11 bases between. The CDR3 is 15 residues long. CDR3 sequence reads: CASSLDSGWNSPLHF. CDR3 nucleotides: TGTGCCAGCAGCTTAGATTCAGGGTGGAATTCACCCCTCCACTTT.

V usage is TRBV3-1 (or the pseudogene TRBV3-2) and J usage is TRBJ1-3; D call uncertain. There are 12 residues in the CDR3. V was shortened by 7 bases and J by 4 bases, with 8 bases between the two germline ends. Germline V lookup: CDR1 LGHDT, CDR2 YNNKEL (reference sequence). CDR3: CASNLGGNTIYF. The CDR3 DNA sequence: TGTGCCAGCAACTTGGGGGGAAACACCATATATTTT.

The J gene is TRBJ2-5, the V gene TRBV20-1; D remains ambiguous. The CDR3 consists of 9 residues. The germline CDR1 and CDR2 sequences are DFQATT and SNEGSKA (reference sequence). V gave up 6 bases and J gave up 4 bases, with 3 bases separating them. DNA for the CDR3: TGCAGTGCCGGAGAGACCCAGTACTTC. Amino acid sequence: CSAGETQYF.

The CDR3: CASSLAGEFGEKLFF. As DNA, the CDR3 is TGTGCCAGCAGCTTGGCCGGGGAATTTGGTGAAAAACTGTTTTTT. The chain uses TRBV5-4 and TRBJ1-4, with D unresolved. The germline V and J ends were trimmed by 0 bases and 7 bases, with 13 bases remaining between them. This CDR3 spans 15 amino acids. Germline CDR1 reads SGHNT; CDR2 reads YYREEE (reference sequence). The whole variable domain, remainder taken from reference TRBV5-4 and TRBJ1-4, is ETGVTQSPTHLIKTRGQQVTLRCSSQSGHNTVSWYQQALGQGPQFIFQYYREEENGRGNFPPRFSGLQFPNYSSELNVNALELDDSALYLCASSLAGEFGEKLFFGSGTQLSVL.

The chain combines TRBV6-5 with TRBJ2-3; D call uncertain. The length of the CDR3 is 15 residues. Trimming took off 6 bases at V and 2 bases at J, with 15 bases between the two ends. Germline CDR1 reads MNHEY; CDR2 reads SVGAGI. CDR3 DNA: TGTGCCAGCAGCAAAACCGTTGGCCCCACAGATACGCAGTATTTT. This encodes CASSKTVGPTDTQYF.

The chain is built from TRBV29-1 and TRBJ1-5; D possibly corresponds to TRBD1 (5 bases). V dropped 3 bases and J dropped 1 base, with 13 bases sitting between them. Per the germline V gene, CDR1 is SQVTM and CDR2 is ANQGSEA. The CDR3 consists of 15 residues. CDR3 sequence reads: CSVERAGGSNQPQHF. The CDR3 DNA sequence: TGCAGCGTTGAGAGGGCGGGGGGGAGCAATCAGCCCCAGCATTTT.

The chain employs TRBV3-1 (or the pseudogene TRBV3-2) and TRBJ2-7, with a weak D call TRBD1 (7 bases). The germline V gene has CDR1 LGHDT and CDR2 YNNKEL (reference sequence). V was trimmed by 4 bases and J by 6 bases, leaving 16 bases between them. The CDR3 runs 14 residues. The DNA of the CDR3 is TGTGCCAGCAGCCCCCTGGAGGGGGCTGCCGAGCAGTACTTC. It encodes CASSPLEGAAEQYF.

V is TRBV18 and J is TRBJ2-1, with TRBD2 matching over 12 bases. The CDR3 covers 16 residues. Trimming at V came to 6 bases and at J to 6 bases, leaving 9 bases not matched to a gene. CDR1 and CDR2 (germline): KGHSH, LQKENI. Here the CDR3 reads CASSGLAGSDGNEQFF. Here the CDR3 DNA reads TGTGCCAGCTCCGGACTAGCGGGAAGTGATGGCAATGAGCAGTTCTTC.

V is TRBV19 and J is TRBJ2-4, with 10 bases matching TRBD1. CDR1 is LNHDA, CDR2 SQIVND, per germline (reference sequence). Trimming removed 5 bases from V and 8 bases from J; junction bases left unmatched: 3. This CDR3 contains 13 residues. Written as DNA, the CDR3 is TGTGCCAGTAGTGACAGGGGGCGCGACATTCAGTACTTC. Its translation: CASSDRGRDIQYF.

The chain links TRBV27 to TRBJ1-4, with 10 positions matching TRBD1. The J segment lost 7 bases and the V segment lost 2 bases, leaving 4 bases of the junction unmatched. This CDR3 region has 15 residues. The germline CDR1 and CDR2 sequences are MNHEY and SMNVEV (reference sequence). CDR3 coding DNA: TGTGCCAGCAGTTTAGATGACAGGGGGCGTGAAAAACTGTTTTTT. Translating it yields CASSLDDRGREKLFF. The whole variable domain, remainder taken from reference TRBV27 and TRBJ1-4, is EAQVTQNPRYLITVTGKKLTVTCSQNMNHEYMSWYRQDPGLGLRQIYYSMNVEVTDKGDVPEGYKVSRKEKRNFPLILESPSPNQTSLYFCASSLDDRGREKLFFGSGTQLSVL.

V gene TRBV6-4 combines with J gene TRBJ2-5; 9 bases align to TRBD1. This CDR3 spans 15 amino acids. J was trimmed by 4 bases and V by 3 bases; bases with no gene match: 6. CDR1 and CDR2 from the germline V gene are MRHNA and SNTAGT. The CDR3 DNA is TGTGCCAGCAGTGAACAACAGGGGGCAAGAGAGACCCAGTACTTC. It yields the protein CASSEQQGARETQYF.

The genes are TRBV28 and TRBJ2-7, with TRBD2 matching over 8 bases. The germline V gene has CDR1 MDHEN and CDR2 SYDVKM. This CDR3 spans 14 amino acids. V gave up 4 bases and J gave up 4 bases; unmatched junction bases: 6. CDR3 protein: CASSYQRGLYEQYF. In DNA form, the CDR3 reads TGTGCCAGCAGTTACCAGCGGGGGTTATACGAGCAGTACTTC.

The V call is TRBV3-1 (or the pseudogene TRBV3-2), the J call TRBJ2-3; no reliable D call. Germline loops: CDR1 LGHDT, CDR2 YNNKEL (reference sequence). CDR3 length equals 15 residues. Trimming left V 1 base short and J 0 bases short, with 8 bases between. In DNA form, the CDR3 reads TGTGCCAGCAGCCAAGGGACCTCAAGCACAGATACGCAGTATTTT. Residues: CASSQGTSSTDTQYF.